This T cell receptor (beta chain) was identified during a study of T cells in Graves' hyperthyroidism and ophthalmopathy. The study, taken as a whole, reports: The model foresaw ophthalmopathy a median around seven months prior to onset.

Per the germline V gene, CDR1 is SGDLS and CDR2 is YYNGEE. The CDR3 loop spans 15 amino acids. Unmatched junction bases numbered 3, after V lost 0 bases and J lost 3 bases. Patients were aged 18 to 65, had disease duration under 2 months, and had newly diagnosed hyperthyroidism. Source material for PBMCs was less than 12 ml fresh peripheral blood. This clonotype was observed many times. No antigen is known for it. RNA transcripts gave rise to amplified TCR beta CDR3 regions. The HTBI primer set served for first-round RT-PCR of the TCR CDR3. Each CDR3 protein gets one entry after TCRdb re-called the multiplex PCR reads with MiXCR. The sample holds fewer than 650,000 distinct CDR3 sequences, about 15% seen once.

The material sequenced was blood. The sequence was collected from a young woman with Graves' hyperthyroidism that later progressed to Graves' ophthalmopathy. This rearrangement joins TRBV9 to TRBJ2-1; 7 bases are a match to TRBD2. In DNA form, the CDR3 reads TGTGCCAGCAGCGTAGGGACTAGGGGCTACAATGAGCAGTTCTTC. This codes for CASSVGTRGYNEQFF.